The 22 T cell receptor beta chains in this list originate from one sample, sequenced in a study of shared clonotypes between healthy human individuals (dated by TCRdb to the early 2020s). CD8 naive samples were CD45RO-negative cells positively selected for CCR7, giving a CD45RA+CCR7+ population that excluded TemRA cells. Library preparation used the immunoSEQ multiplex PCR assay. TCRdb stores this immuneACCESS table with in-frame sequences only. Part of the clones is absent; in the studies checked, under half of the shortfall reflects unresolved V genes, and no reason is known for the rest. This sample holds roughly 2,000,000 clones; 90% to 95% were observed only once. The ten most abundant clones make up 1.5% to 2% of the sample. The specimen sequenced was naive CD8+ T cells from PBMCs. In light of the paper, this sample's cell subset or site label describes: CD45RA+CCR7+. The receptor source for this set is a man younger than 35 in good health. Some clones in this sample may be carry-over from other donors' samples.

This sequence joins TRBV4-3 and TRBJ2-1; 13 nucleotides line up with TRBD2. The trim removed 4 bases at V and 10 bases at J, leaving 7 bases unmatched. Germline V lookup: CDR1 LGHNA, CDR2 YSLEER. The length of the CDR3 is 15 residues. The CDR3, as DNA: TGCGCCAGCAGCCTAGGACTAGCGGGAGTAGGGGAGCAGTTCTTC. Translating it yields CASSLGLAGVGEQFF.

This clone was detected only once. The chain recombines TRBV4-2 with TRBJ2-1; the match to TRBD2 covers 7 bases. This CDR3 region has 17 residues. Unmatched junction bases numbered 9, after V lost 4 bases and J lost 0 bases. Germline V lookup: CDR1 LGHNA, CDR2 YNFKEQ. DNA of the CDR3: TGTGCCAGCAGCCCCCTGCTGGGGGGGAACTCCTACAATGAGCAGTTCTTC. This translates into CASSPLLGGNSYNEQFF.

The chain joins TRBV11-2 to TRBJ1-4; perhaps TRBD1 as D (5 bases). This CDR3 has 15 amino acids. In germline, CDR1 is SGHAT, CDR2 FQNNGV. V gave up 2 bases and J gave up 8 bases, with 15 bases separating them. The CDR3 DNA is TGTGCCAGCAGCTTATCCCTGTCGGGGGGGGAAAAACTGTTTTTT. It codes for CASSLSLSGGEKLFF.

The CDR3 nucleotides are TGTGCCAGCAGCCAGAGCGGGAGGACCGGGGAGCTGTTTTTT. The encoded protein is CASSQSGRTGELFF. V and J are TRBV7-2 and TRBJ2-2, with 9 bases aligning to TRBD2. CDR3 length: 14 amino acids. Losses at the gene ends were 5 bases for V and 5 bases for J; bases not matched to a gene: 3. CDR1 SGHTA and CDR2 FQGNSA come from the germline V gene.

The CDR3: CASSDPGQGARSSYNEQFF. The CDR3 nucleotides are TGTGCCAGCAGCGACCCGGGACAGGGGGCGCGGTCATCCTACAATGAGCAGTTCTTC. The chain is built from TRBV9 and TRBJ2-1, with 12 bases identical to TRBD1. Losses at the gene ends were 3 bases for V and 1 base for J; bases not matched to a gene: 11. The CDR3 extends over 19 amino acids. CDR1 SGDLS and CDR2 YYNGEE come from the germline V gene.

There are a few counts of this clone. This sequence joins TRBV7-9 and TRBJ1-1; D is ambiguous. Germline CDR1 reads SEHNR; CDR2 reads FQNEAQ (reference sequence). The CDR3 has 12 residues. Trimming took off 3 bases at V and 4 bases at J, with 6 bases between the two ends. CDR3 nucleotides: TGTGCCAGCAGCTTCTATCTCACTGAAGCTTTCTTT. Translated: CASSFYLTEAFF.

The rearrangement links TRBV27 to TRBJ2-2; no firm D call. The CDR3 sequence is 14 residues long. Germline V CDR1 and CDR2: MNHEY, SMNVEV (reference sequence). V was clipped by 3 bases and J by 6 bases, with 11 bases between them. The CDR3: CASSFLRVPGELFF. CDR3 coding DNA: TGTGCCAGCAGTTTCCTCCGCGTTCCCGGGGAGCTGTTTTTT.

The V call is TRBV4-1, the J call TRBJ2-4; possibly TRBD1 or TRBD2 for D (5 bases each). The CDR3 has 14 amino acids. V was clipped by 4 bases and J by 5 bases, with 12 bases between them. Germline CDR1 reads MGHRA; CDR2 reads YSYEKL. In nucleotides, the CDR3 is TGCGCCAGCAGCCCTAGGGACGAGGAAAACATTCAGTACTTC. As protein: CASSPRDEENIQYF.

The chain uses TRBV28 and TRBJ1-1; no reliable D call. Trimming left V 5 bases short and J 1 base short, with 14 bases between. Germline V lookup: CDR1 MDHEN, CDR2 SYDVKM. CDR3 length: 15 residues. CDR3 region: CASSPLFSENTEAFF. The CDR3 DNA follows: TGTGCCAGCAGTCCCCTCTTTTCCGAGAACACTGAAGCTTTCTTT.

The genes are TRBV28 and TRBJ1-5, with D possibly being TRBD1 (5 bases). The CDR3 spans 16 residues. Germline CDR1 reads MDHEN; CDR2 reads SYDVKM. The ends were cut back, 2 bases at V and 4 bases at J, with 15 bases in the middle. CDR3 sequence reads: CASSLGHGIINQPQHF. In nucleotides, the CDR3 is TGTGCCAGCAGTTTAGGACACGGAATAATAAATCAGCCCCAGCATTTT.

DNA for the CDR3: TGTGCCAGCAGCTTACGGAACACCGGGGAGCTGTTTTTT. Amino acids: CASSLRNTGELFF. The V call is TRBV9, the J call TRBJ2-2; D unresolved. The CDR3 extends over 13 amino acids. CDR1 and CDR2 from the germline V gene are SGDLS and YYNGEE. V was clipped by 4 bases and J by 1 base, with 5 bases between them.

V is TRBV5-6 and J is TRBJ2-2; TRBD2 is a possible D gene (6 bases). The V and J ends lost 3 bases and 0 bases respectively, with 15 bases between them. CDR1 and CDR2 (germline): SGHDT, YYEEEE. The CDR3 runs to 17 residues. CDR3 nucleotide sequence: TGTGCCAGCAGCTCCCTAACGGGAGAGGCGAACACCGGGGAGCTGTTTTTT. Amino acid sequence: CASSSLTGEANTGELFF.

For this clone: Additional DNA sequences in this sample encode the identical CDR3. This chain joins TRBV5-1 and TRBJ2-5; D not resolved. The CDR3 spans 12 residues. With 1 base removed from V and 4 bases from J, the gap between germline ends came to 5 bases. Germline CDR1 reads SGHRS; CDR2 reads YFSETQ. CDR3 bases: TGCGCCAGCAGCTTGCTTAGAGAGACCCAGTACTTC. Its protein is CASSLLRETQYF.

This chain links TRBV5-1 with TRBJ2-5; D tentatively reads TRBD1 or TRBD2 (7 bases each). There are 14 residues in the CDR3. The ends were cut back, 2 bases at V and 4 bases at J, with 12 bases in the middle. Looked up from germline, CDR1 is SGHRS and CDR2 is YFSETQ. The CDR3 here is CASSFPGGVETQYF. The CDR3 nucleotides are TGCGCCAGCAGCTTCCCAGGGGGGGTAGAGACCCAGTACTTC.

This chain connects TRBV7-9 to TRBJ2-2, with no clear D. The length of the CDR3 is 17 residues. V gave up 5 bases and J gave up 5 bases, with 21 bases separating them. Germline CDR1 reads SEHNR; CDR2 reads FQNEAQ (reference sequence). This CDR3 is CASSPRRAEWGTGELFF. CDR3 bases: TGTGCCAGCAGCCCCCGTCGGGCAGAGTGGGGTACCGGGGAGCTGTTTTTT.

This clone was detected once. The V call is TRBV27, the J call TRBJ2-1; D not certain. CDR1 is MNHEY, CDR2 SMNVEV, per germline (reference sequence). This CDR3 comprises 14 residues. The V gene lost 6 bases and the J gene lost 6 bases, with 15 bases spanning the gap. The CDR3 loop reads CASRPLGRSNEQFF. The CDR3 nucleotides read TGTGCCAGCAGACCACTCGGACGAAGCAATGAGCAGTTCTTC.

In nucleotides, the CDR3 is TGTGCCAGCAGCGTAGCCAGGGAGACCTACAATGAGCAGTTCTTC. Encoded protein: CASSVARETYNEQFF. The V call is TRBV9, the J call TRBJ2-1, with D perhaps being TRBD1 or TRBD2 (5 bases each). Deletions cut 0 bases from V and 2 bases from J, with 9 bases between. Germline values: CDR1 SGDLS, CDR2 YYNGEE. The CDR3 sequence is 15 residues long.

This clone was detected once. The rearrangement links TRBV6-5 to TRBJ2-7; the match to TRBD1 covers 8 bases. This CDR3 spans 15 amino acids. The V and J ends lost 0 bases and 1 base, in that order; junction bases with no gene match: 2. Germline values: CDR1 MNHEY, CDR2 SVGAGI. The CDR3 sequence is CASSYSNRGSYEQYF. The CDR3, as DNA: TGTGCCAGCAGTTACTCCAACAGGGGGTCCTACGAGCAGTACTTC.

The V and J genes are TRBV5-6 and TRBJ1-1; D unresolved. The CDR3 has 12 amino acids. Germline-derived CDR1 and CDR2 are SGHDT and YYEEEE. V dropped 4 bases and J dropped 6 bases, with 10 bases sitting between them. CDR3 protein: CASSGPGAEAFF. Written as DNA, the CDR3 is TGTGCCAGCAGCGGTCCGGGAGCTGAAGCTTTCTTT.

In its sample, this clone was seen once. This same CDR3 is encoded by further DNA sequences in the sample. CDR3 protein: CASSFGGFYEQYF. In DNA, the CDR3 is TGTGCCAGCAGTTTTGGGGGTTTCTACGAGCAGTACTTC. The chain joins TRBV27 to TRBJ2-7; D tentatively reads TRBD1 or TRBD2 (5 bases each). Trimming removed 3 bases at V and 3 bases at J, with 9 bases between. The CDR3 length is 13 residues. CDR1 MNHEY and CDR2 SMNVEV come from the germline V gene (reference sequence).

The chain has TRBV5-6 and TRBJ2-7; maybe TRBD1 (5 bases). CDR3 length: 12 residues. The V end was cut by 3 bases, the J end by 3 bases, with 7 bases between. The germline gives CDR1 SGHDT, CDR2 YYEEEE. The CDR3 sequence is CASSYTGYEQYF. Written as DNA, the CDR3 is TGTGCCAGCAGCTATACAGGCTACGAGCAGTACTTC. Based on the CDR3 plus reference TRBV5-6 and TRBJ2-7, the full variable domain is DAGVTQSPTHLIKTRGQQVTLRCSPKSGHDTVSWYQQALGQGPQFIFQYYEEEERQRGNFPDRFSGHQFPNYSSELNVNALLLGDSALYLCASSYTGYEQYFGPGTRLTVT.

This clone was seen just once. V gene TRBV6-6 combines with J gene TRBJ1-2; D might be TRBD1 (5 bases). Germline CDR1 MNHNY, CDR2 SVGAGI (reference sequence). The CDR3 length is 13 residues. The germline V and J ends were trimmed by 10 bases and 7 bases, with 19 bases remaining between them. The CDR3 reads CATKAPQGVGYTF. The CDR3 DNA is TGTGCCACCAAGGCCCCTCAAGGGGTTGGCTACACCTTC.